This TCR beta chain was documented in a study of blood T cell repertoires in COVID-19. Across the whole study: In each case, the material was cDNA or gDNA derived from T cells, B-cell-depleted T cells, or PBMCs.

The CDR3 is 13 amino acids. Germline CDR1 MNHEY, CDR2 SVGAGI. Trimming at V came to 8 bases and at J to 4 bases, leaving 7 bases not matched to a gene. This table comes from immunoSEQ multiplex PCR, and its TCRdb copy is limited to in-frame clones, with some not included. Of some 42,000 clones detected, around 80% appear once; the ten largest clones hold roughly a quarter. This TCR was sampled from a man older than 75 with acute or convalescent COVID-19. Sequenced sample: peripheral blood. The chain uses TRBV6-5 and TRBJ2-7, with 8 bases identical to TRBD1. In DNA form, the CDR3 reads TGTGCCAGCGGCGGGACAGGCCCTTACGAGCAGTACTTC. It encodes CASGGTGPYEQYF.